This is a list of T cell receptor beta chains from one sample in a study of CD8+ T cells in alopecia areata. TCRdb's table, derived via immunoSEQ multiplex PCR, lists solely in-frame clones and lacks some. The sample lists about 220,000 clones, approximately 57% seen once, with approximately 1.4% in the top ten. Material: CD4+ T cells sorted from blood, obtained at week 4, from a patient treated with tofacitinib. These receptors were taken from a human donor with alopecia areata. Both conserved end residues are trimmed from each CDR3. Fields, in order: J gene, V gene, CDR3 protein.

J: TRBJ2-7; V: TRBV27; CDR3: ASSRRDRGYEQY
J: TRBJ1-1; V: TRBV6-6; CDR3: ASSYAGRDGTEAF
J: TRBJ2-5; V: TRBV29-1; CDR3: SVPLVDVETQY
J: TRBJ1-1; V: TRBV29-1; CDR3: SGLGLMNTEAF
J: TRBJ2-3; V: TRBV13; CDR3: ASRRAQGEPQY
J: TRBJ2-5; V: TRBV15; CDR3: ATSRETAGETQY
J: TRBJ1-2; V: TRBV19; CDR3: ASSIRALIYGYT
J: TRBJ1-4; V: TRBV30; CDR3: AWSVDGREKLF
J: TRBJ1-2; V: TRBV9; CDR3: ASSPHPGGIGDGYT
J: TRBJ2-3; V: TRBV11-2; CDR3: ASSGGGTDTQY
J: TRBJ2-1; V: TRBV14; CDR3: ASSQGTGAYNEQF
J: TRBJ1-4; V: TRBV30; CDR3: AWSPLGQNEKLF
J: TRBJ2-7; V: TRBV11-2; CDR3: ASSPPPGQY
J: TRBJ2-1; V: TRBV4-2; CDR3: ASSRGLAGSSSYNEQF
J: TRBJ2-5; V: TRBV29-1; CDR3: SVSGGKETQY
J: TRBJ2-3; V: TRBV7-8; CDR3: ASSRDHERDTQY
J: TRBJ2-7; V: TRBV25-1; CDR3: ASSADTGYEQY
J: TRBJ2-7; V: TRBV5-1; CDR3: ASSPRDRVYEQY
J: TRBJ1-1; V: TRBV29-1; CDR3: SVEPRQGNTEAF
J: TRBJ1-1; V: TRBV5-6; CDR3: ASSSPWGNGNTEAF
J: TRBJ2-1; V: TRBV11-1; CDR3: ASSEGLVNNEQF
J: TRBJ2-6; V: TRBV27; CDR3: ASRRQGPISGANVLT
J: TRBJ2-1; V: TRBV25-1; CDR3: ASNGLGRNEQF
J: TRBJ2-2; V: TRBV18; CDR3: ASSPPTWSGELF
J: TRBJ1-2; V: TRBV30; CDR3: AWRRQALEGYT
J: TRBJ2-7; V: TRBV9; CDR3: ASSRSGTGGEQY
J: TRBJ1-1; V: TRBV7-3; CDR3: ASSGTVNTEAF
J: TRBJ2-7; V: TRBV7-3; CDR3: ASSLDEGVHEQY
J: TRBJ2-1; V: TRBV27; CDR3: ASSLSRDSSYNEQF
J: TRBJ2-3; V: TRBV7-9; CDR3: ASSSLTGTDTQY
J: TRBJ1-1; V: TRBV19; CDR3: ASSVGTANTEAF
J: TRBJ1-2; V: TRBV11-1; CDR3: ASSLGRDGYT
J: TRBJ2-5; V: TRBV29-1; CDR3: SADLGVETQY
J: TRBJ1-4; V: TRBV29-1; CDR3: SVSGSTNEKLF
J: TRBJ2-7; V: TRBV6-5; CDR3: ASTRGNGYEQY
J: TRBJ1-2; V: TRBV30; CDR3: ACRVTDGYT
J: TRBJ2-5; V: TRBV29-1; CDR3: SVDEGAGETQY
J: TRBJ2-1; V: TRBV9; CDR3: ASSVGEGRSDEQF
J: TRBJ1-1; V: TRBV29-1; CDR3: SVEGRQERGEAF
J: TRBJ2-1; V: TRBV30; CDR3: AWSPGLAGVVDEQF
J: TRBJ1-2; V: TRBV14; CDR3: ASSQGGRGFYGYT
J: TRBJ2-1; V: TRBV4-3; CDR3: ASSHYSANEQF
J: TRBJ2-3; V: TRBV14; CDR3: ASSPILTSGTDTQY
J: TRBJ2-7; V: TRBV19; CDR3: ASRARGHSSYEQY
J: TRBJ1-1; V: TRBV30; CDR3: AWTLRGNTEAF
J: TRBJ2-7; V: TRBV28; CDR3: ASSLDVRGYEQY
J: TRBJ2-7; V: TRBV7-9; CDR3: ASSPTVGRPYEQY
J: TRBJ2-3; V: TRBV5-1; CDR3: ASSKGDSTDTQY
J: TRBJ2-6; V: TRBV4-3; CDR3: ASSQASGAGANVLT
J: TRBJ1-1; V: TRBV5-1; CDR3: ASSPRGGVGTEAF